This TCR beta chain originates from a study of cytomegalovirus exposure and HLA in healthy donors. The CDR3 runs 19 residues. With V trimmed by 0 bases and J by 0 bases, 7 bases remained unmatched. Germline CDR1 is MGHRA and CDR2 is YSYEKL. The PCR ran on 60 Vbeta and 13 Jbeta primers. Only in-frame clones appear in the TCRdb table, and some are missing; sequencing was by immunoSEQ multiplex PCR. The sample has some 130,000 clones; 80% are singletons. Sequencing was carried out using PBMCs. V and J are TRBV4-1 and TRBJ2-1; the match to TRBD2 covers 11 bases. This TCR was recovered from a man aged 25-40 years in good health and CMV-seronegative. The CDR3 here is CASSQDTSGSYYSYNEQFF. CDR3 sequence (DNA): TGCGCCAGCAGCCAAGATACTAGCGGGAGCTATTACTCCTACAATGAGCAGTTCTTC.